The source of this TCR beta chain is a study of human T cells and chemical hapten exposure. Germline V gives CDR1 MNHEY, CDR2 SVGAGI. V shed 10 bases and J 0 bases; nucleotides not matched to a gene: 7. The CDR3 has 15 residues. TCRdb used MiXCR to reprocess the RACE reads, holding one entry per CDR3 protein. The sample contains 330,000 or so distinct CDR3 sequences, about 6% of which appear only once. This sample's time point: patch test 2, 6 weeks after DPC sensitization. The treatment was: therapeutic diphenylcyclopropenone sensitization with weekly scalp DPC. Total RNA was extracted from unfractionated whole blood.

Sample: whole blood, taken in connection with sensitization to the hapten diphenylcyclopropenone (DPC). The TCR was taken from a woman younger than 35 with alopecia areata. Some clones in this sample may be carry-over from other donors' samples. The V and J genes are TRBV6-5 and TRBJ1-3; 9 nucleotides align to TRBD1. The DNA of the CDR3 is TGTGCCACTGCCGGGACAGGGTCCTCTGGAAACACCATATATTTT. Encoded protein: CATAGTGSSGNTIYF.